The 17 T cell receptor beta chains reported below all come from one sample, sequenced in a study of blood T cell repertoires in COVID-19 (dated by TCRdb to 2018 to 2021). The method behind the library was the immunoSEQ multiplex PCR assay. TCRdb mirrors the immuneACCESS table, restricted to in-frame sequences. Some clones are absent from its copies; in checked studies, under half trace to an unresolved V gene, and the reason for the others is unknown. Here the sample has about 88,000 clones; around nine tenths occur a single time. The ten largest clonotypes hold roughly 11% of the sample. Sequences were obtained from peripheral blood. The receptor set was obtained from an elderly man with acute or convalescent COVID-19.

This chain connects TRBV9 to TRBJ2-7; perhaps TRBD2 as D (5 bases). The CDR3 consists of 13 residues. V shed 0 bases and J shed 6 bases, with 10 bases lying between them. Germline values: CDR1 SGDLS, CDR2 YYNGEE. DNA for the CDR3: TGTGCCAGCAGCGTAGACGAAGGAGGCGAGCAGTACTTC. Amino acids: CASSVDEGGEQYF.

This clone was picked up one time. CDR3 in amino acids: CSASTGLAAEAFF. CDR3 DNA sequence: TGCAGTGCTAGTACAGGGCTGGCCGCTGAAGCTTTCTTT. The gene calls are TRBV20-1 and TRBJ1-1; tentatively, D is TRBD1 (6 bases). The germline V gene encodes CDR1 DFQATT and CDR2 SNEGSKA (reference sequence). Trimming took off 3 bases at V and 6 bases at J, with 14 bases between the two ends. CDR3 length: 13 amino acids.

The V gene is TRBV11-2, the J gene TRBJ1-2; 7 nucleotides align to TRBD1. This CDR3 is 19 amino acids long. V trimming: 5 bases; J trimming: 7 bases; junction bases outside the gene matches: 25. Germline V gene sequence: CDR1 SGHAT, CDR2 FQNNGV. The CDR3 reads CASSPVRDRSYPWWGGYTF. CDR3 coding DNA: TGTGCCAGCAGCCCCGTTCGGGACAGATCCTACCCTTGGTGGGGTGGCTACACCTTC.

The CDR3 loop reads CASSQDQGRVIEQYF. CDR3 DNA: TGTGCCAGCAGCCAGGACCAAGGCAGGGTGATTGAGCAGTACTTC. V is TRBV4-2 and J is TRBJ2-7; D may be TRBD1 (5 bases). This CDR3 spans 15 amino acids. Germline V CDR1 and CDR2: LGHNA, YNFKEQ. Trimming left V 3 bases short and J 7 bases short, with 19 bases between.

The rearrangement links TRBV18 to TRBJ2-5, with no clear D. The V gene lost 5 bases and the J gene lost 5 bases, with 24 bases spanning the gap. This CDR3 spans 17 amino acids. Germline V CDR1 and CDR2: KGHSH, LQKENI. The chain's CDR3 is CASSSLPVDRDWETQYF. DNA of the CDR3: TGTGCCAGCTCATCTCTCCCAGTCGACCGAGACTGGGAGACCCAGTACTTC.

The rearrangement links TRBV19 to TRBJ2-5, with TRBD2 matching 13 bases. Germline V CDR1 and CDR2: LNHDA, SQIVND (reference sequence). The CDR3 sequence is 15 residues long. The V and J ends lost 5 bases and 3 bases, in that order; junction bases with no gene match: 3. Here the CDR3 reads CASSLGTSGKETQYF. The CDR3 coding sequence is TGTGCCAGTAGTCTAGGGACTAGCGGGAAAGAGACCCAGTACTTC.

The V gene is TRBV19, the J gene TRBJ1-5, with TRBD1 as a possible D gene (5 bases). Per the germline V gene, CDR1 is LNHDA and CDR2 is SQIVND (reference sequence). The CDR3 is made up of 15 amino acids. V lost 1 base to trimming and J lost 3 bases, with 10 bases between them. In nucleotides, the CDR3 is TGTGCCAGTAGTATAGGTGGGGCGCTCAATCAGCCCCAGCATTTT. This gives the protein CASSIGGALNQPQHF.

The rearrangement links TRBV19 to TRBJ1-5; weak D call: TRBD1 (6 bases). The CDR3 is 14 residues long. Germline CDR1 reads LNHDA; CDR2 reads SQIVND (reference sequence). Trimming removed 11 bases at V and 3 bases at J, with 17 bases between. CDR3 sequence: CASRRTEYNQPQHF. In DNA form, the CDR3 reads TGTGCCTCCCGAAGGACAGAATACAATCAGCCCCAGCATTTT.

This chain joins TRBV19 and TRBJ1-5; 8 positions match TRBD1. The V gene's germline CDR1 is LNHDA and CDR2 SQIVND (reference sequence). This CDR3 has 16 amino acids. V lost 4 bases to trimming and J lost 8 bases; unmatched junction nucleotides: 13. The CDR3 loop reads CASSTPTDRAGKPQHF. CDR3 DNA sequence: TGTGCCAGTAGTACCCCCACGGACAGGGCTGGGAAGCCCCAGCATTTT.

The chain has TRBV15 and TRBJ1-2; D call uncertain. The CDR3 contains 13 residues. Trimming pared 0 bases from V and 2 bases from J, leaving 4 bases between. The germline V gene has CDR1 LNHNV and CDR2 YYDKDF (reference sequence). The CDR3 region has the DNA TGTGCCACCAGCAGAGATCAGAACTATGGCTACACCTTC. Its protein product is CATSRDQNYGYTF. The variable domain in full, completed from reference TRBV15 and TRBJ1-2, reads DAMVIQNPRYQVTQFGKPVTLSCSQTLNHNVMYWYQQKSSQAPKLLFHYYDKDFNNEADTPDNFQSRRPNTSFCFLDIRSPGLGDTAMYLCATSRDQNYGYTFGSGTRLTVV.

The rearrangement uses TRBV29-1 and TRBJ1-2, with 12 positions matching TRBD1. Looked up from germline, CDR1 is SQVTM and CDR2 is ANQGSEA. CDR3 length: 18 amino acids. V was pared by 0 bases and J by 0 bases, with 8 bases of the junction left unmatched. The chain's CDR3 is CSVEDWEGQGATNYGYTF. Written as DNA, the CDR3 is TGCAGCGTTGAAGATTGGGAGGGACAGGGGGCGACTAACTATGGCTACACCTTC.

The chain is built from TRBV19 and TRBJ2-5, with TRBD2 identical over 10 bases. Germline CDR1 is LNHDA and CDR2 is SQIVND (reference sequence). V was clipped by 3 bases and J by 4 bases; unmatched bases: 11. The CDR3 is 17 amino acids. CDR3 bases: TGTGCCAGTAGTATGTCAGCGGGGGGGCGATCGGGAGAGACCCAGTACTTC. Encoded protein: CASSMSAGGRSGETQYF. Full variable domain (remainder filled in from reference TRBV19 and TRBJ2-5): DGGITQSPKYLFRKEGQNVTLSCEQNLNHDAMYWYRQDPGQGLRLIYYSQIVNDFQKGDIAEGYSVSREKKESFPLTVTSAQKNPTAFYLCASSMSAGGRSGETQYFGPGTRLLVL.

The rearrangement uses TRBV6-5 and TRBJ2-7, with 9 bases lining up with TRBD1. J gave up 3 bases and V 5 bases, and 8 bases lay outside the gene matches. This CDR3 region has 15 residues. Germline CDR1 and CDR2: MNHEY and SVGAGI. This CDR3 is CASSTTGTGIYEQYF. For the CDR3, the DNA is TGTGCCAGCAGTACAACCGGGACAGGGATCTACGAGCAGTACTTC.

The chain employs TRBV29-1 and TRBJ1-3, with D uncertain. Germline CDR1 and CDR2: SQVTM and ANQGSEA. Trimming removed 2 bases from V and 6 bases from J, with 5 bases in between. The CDR3 is 11 residues long. The CDR3: CSVEIENTIYF. The CDR3, as DNA: TGCAGCGTTGAAATAGAAAACACCATATATTTT.

The rearrangement links TRBV5-5 to TRBJ2-5, with 7 bases matching TRBD2. This CDR3 spans 16 amino acids. Unmatched junction bases numbered 11, after V lost 4 bases and J lost 2 bases. The germline V gene has CDR1 SGHKS and CDR2 YYEKEE (reference sequence). The CDR3 protein is CASSPTTTSAQETQYF. In DNA, the CDR3 is TGTGCCAGCAGCCCGACGACTACTAGCGCGCAAGAGACCCAGTACTTC. The full variable domain, in which reference TRBV5-5 and TRBJ2-5 provide the parts outside the CDR3, is DAGVTQSPTHLIKTRGQQVTLRCSPISGHKSVSWYQQVLGQGPQFIFQYYEKEERGRGNFPDRFSARQFPNYSSELNVNALLLGDSALYLCASSPTTTSAQETQYFGPGTRLLVL.

This chain connects TRBV5-1 to TRBJ1-2; tentative D call: TRBD1 (5 bases). CDR3 length equals 13 residues. CDR1 SGHRS and CDR2 YFSETQ come from the germline V gene. Trimming took 4 bases from V and 7 from J, leaving 14 bases between them. As DNA, the CDR3 is TGCGCCAGCAGCCCGGACAACCCCGGTGGCTACACCTTC. Protein: CASSPDNPGGYTF.

CDR3 protein: CASRNQGYGYTF. CDR3 nucleotide sequence: TGTGCCAGCAGAAACCAGGGTTACGGCTACACCTTC. This chain joins TRBV6-5 and TRBJ1-2; TRBD1 might be the D (5 bases). The germline V gene encodes CDR1 MNHEY and CDR2 SVGAGI. This CDR3 spans 12 amino acids. The germline V and J ends were trimmed by 6 bases and 8 bases, with 13 bases remaining between them.